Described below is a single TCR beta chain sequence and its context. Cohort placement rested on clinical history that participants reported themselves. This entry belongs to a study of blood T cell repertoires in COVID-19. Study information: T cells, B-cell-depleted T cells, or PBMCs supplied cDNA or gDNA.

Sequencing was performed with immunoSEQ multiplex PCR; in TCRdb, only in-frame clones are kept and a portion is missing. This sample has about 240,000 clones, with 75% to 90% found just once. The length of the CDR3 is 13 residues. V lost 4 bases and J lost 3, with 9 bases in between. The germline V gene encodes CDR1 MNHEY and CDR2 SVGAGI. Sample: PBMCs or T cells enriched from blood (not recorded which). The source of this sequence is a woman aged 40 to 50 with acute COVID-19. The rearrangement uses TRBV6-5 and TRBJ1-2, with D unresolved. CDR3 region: CASSSGGHYGYTF. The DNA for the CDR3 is TGTGCCAGCAGTTCGGGCGGGCACTATGGCTACACCTTC.